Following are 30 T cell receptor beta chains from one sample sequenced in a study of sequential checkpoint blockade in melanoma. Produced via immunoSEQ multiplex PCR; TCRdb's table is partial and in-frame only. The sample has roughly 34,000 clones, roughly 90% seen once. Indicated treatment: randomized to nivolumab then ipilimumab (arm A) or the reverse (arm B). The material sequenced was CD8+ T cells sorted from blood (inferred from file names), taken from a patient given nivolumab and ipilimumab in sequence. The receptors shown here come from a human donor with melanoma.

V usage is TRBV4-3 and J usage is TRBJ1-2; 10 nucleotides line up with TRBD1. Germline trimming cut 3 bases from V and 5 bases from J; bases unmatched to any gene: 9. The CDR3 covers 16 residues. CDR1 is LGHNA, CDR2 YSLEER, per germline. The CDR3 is CASSQEETGGRYGYTF. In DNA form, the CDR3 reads TGCGCCAGCAGCCAGGAAGAGACAGGGGGCAGATATGGCTACACCTTC.

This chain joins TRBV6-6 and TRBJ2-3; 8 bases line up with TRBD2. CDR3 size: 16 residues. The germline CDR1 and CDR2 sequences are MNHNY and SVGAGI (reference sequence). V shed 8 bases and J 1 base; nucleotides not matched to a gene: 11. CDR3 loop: CASGPGLVIGTDTQYF. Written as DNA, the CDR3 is TGTGCCAGCGGACCGGGACTAGTGATTGGCACAGATACGCAGTATTTT.

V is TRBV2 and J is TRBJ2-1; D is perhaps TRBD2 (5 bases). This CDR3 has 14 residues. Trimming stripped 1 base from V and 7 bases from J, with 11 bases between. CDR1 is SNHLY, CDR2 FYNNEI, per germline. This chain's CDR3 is CASSEVGETNEQFF. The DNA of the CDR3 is TGTGCCAGCAGTGAAGTCGGGGAGACAAATGAGCAGTTCTTC.

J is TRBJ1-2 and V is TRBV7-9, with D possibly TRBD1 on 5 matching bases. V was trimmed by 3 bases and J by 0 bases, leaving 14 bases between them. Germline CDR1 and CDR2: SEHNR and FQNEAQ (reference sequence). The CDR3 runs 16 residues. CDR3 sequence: CASSLRSRASNYGYTF. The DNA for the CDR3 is TGTGCCAGCAGCTTGCGATCCAGGGCCTCTAACTATGGCTACACCTTC.

The CDR3 region has the DNA TGCGCCAGCAGCTTGGGACAGGGGCCCCTCGAGCAGTACTTC. Translating gives CASSLGQGPLEQYF. The rearrangement joins TRBV5-1 to TRBJ2-7; the match to TRBD1 covers 8 bases. This CDR3 spans 14 amino acids. Looked up from germline, CDR1 is SGHRS and CDR2 is YFSETQ. Losses at the gene ends were 0 bases for V and 6 bases for J; bases not matched to a gene: 5.

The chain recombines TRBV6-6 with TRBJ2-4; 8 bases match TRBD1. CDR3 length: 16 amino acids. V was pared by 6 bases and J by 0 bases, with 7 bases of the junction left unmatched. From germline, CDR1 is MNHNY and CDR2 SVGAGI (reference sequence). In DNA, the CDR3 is TGTGCCAGCAGCCCAGACAGGGGTCAAGCCAAAAACATTCAGTACTTC. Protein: CASSPDRGQAKNIQYF.

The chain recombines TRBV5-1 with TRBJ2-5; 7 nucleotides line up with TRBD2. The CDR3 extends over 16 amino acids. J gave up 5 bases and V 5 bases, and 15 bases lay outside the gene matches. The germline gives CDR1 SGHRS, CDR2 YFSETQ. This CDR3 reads CASSYTLAADAETQYF. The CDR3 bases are TGCGCCAGCAGTTATACCCTAGCGGCCGACGCGGAGACCCAGTACTTC. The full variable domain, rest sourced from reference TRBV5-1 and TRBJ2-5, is KAGVTQTPRYLIKTRGQQVTLSCSPISGHRSVSWYQQTPGQGLQFLFEYFSETQRNKGNFPGRFSGRQFSNSRSEMNVSTLELGDSALYLCASSYTLAADAETQYFGPGTRLLVL.

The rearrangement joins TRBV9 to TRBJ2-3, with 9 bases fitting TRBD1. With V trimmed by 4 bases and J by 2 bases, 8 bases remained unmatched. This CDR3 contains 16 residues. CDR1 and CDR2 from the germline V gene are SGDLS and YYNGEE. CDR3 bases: TGTGCCAGCAGCATCCGGGACAGGGCGATCACAGATACGCAGTATTTT. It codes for CASSIRDRAITDTQYF.

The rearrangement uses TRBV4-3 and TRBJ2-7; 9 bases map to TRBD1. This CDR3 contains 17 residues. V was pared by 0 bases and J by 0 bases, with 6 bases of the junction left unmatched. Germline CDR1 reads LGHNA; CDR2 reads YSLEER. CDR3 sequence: CASSQDGTGSSSYEQYF. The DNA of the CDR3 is TGCGCCAGCAGCCAAGATGGGACAGGGTCGAGCTCCTACGAGCAGTACTTC.

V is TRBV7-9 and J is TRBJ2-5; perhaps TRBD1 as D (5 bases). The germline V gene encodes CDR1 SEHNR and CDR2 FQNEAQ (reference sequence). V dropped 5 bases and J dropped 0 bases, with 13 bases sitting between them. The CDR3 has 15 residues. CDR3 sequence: CASSPGRRYQETQYF. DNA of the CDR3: TGTGCCAGCAGCCCAGGGCGGCGGTACCAAGAGACCCAGTACTTC.

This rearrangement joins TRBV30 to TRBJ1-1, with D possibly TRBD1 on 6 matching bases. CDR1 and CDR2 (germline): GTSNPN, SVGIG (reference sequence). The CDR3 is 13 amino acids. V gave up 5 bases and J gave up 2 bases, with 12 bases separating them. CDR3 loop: CAWVGQPNTEAFF. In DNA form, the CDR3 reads TGTGCCTGGGTCGGACAGCCTAACACTGAAGCTTTCTTT.

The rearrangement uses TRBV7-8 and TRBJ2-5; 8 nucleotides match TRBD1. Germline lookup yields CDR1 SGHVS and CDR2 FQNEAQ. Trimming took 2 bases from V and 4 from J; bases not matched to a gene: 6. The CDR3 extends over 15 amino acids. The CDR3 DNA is TGTGCCAGCAGCTTATTTCAGGGGGCGGGAGAGACCCAGTACTTC. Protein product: CASSLFQGAGETQYF.

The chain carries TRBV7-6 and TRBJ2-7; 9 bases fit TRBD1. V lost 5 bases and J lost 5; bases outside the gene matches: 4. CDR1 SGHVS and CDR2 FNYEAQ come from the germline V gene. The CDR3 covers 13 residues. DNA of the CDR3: TGTGCCAGCAGCCCCGGGACAGGGCACGAGCAGTACTTC. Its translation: CASSPGTGHEQYF.

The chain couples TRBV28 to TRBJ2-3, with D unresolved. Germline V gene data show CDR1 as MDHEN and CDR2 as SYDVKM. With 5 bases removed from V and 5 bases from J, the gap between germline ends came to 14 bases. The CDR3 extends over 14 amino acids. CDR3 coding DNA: TGTGCCAGCAGTCCCATTACATTTCGAGATACGCAGTATTTT. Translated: CASSPITFRDTQYF.

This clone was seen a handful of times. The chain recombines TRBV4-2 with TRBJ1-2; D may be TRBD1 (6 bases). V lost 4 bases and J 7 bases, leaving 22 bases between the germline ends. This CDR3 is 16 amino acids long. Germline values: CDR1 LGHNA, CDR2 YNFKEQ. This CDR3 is CASSPPTVTGSPGYTF. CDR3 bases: TGTGCCAGCAGCCCCCCTACGGTGACAGGATCTCCTGGCTACACCTTC.

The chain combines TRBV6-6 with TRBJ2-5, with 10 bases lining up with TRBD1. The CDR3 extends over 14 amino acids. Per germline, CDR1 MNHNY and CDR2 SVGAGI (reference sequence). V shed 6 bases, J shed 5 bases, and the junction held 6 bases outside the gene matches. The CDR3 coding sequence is TGTGCCAGCAGGGGGACAGGGGAAGTGGAGACCCAGTACTTC. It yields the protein CASRGTGEVETQYF.

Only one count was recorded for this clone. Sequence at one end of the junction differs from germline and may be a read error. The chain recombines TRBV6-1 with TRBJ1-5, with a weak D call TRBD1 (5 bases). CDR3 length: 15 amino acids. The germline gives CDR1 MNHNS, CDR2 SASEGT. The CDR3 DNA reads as TGTGCCATCAGTGATGGCAGGGCCACATGGCAGCCCCAGCATTTT. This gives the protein CAISDGRATWQPQHF.

The CDR3 DNA is TGTGCCACAGCGGGAGGGCCCTATGAGCAGTTCTTC. Translated, it gives CATAGGPYEQFF. This chain uses TRBV27 with TRBJ2-1; 10 nucleotides align to TRBD2. The CDR3 is 12 residues long. Germline CDR1 is MNHEY and CDR2 is SMNVEV (reference sequence). V lost 10 bases to trimming and J lost 8 bases; unmatched junction nucleotides: 5.

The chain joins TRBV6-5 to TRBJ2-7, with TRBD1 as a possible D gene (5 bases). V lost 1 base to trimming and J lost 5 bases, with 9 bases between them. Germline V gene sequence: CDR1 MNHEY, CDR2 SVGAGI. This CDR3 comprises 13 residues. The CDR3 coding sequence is TGTGCCAGCAGTTACTGGGGCGTCGACGAGCAGTACTTC. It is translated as CASSYWGVDEQYF.

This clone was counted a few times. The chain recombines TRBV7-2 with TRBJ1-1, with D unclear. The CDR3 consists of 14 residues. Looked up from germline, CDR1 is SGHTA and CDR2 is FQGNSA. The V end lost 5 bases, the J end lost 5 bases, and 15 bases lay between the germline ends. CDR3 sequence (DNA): TGTGCCAGCAGCCATGGACTCTTGGGAACTGAAGCTTTCTTT. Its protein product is CASSHGLLGTEAFF.

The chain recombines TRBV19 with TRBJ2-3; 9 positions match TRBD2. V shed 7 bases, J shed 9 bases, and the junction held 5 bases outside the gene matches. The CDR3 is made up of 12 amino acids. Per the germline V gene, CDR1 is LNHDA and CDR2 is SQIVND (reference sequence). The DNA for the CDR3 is TGTGCCAGTACCTCCGGACTAGCGACGCAGTATTTT. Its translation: CASTSGLATQYF.

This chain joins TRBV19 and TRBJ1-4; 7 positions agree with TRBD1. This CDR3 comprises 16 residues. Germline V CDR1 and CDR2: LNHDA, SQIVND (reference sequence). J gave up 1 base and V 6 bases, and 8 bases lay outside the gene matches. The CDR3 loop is CASRGGAEGTNEKLFF. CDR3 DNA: TGTGCCAGTAGAGGGGGCGCAGAAGGAACTAATGAAAAACTGTTTTTT. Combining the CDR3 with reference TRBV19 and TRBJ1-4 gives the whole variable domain DGGITQSPKYLFRKEGQNVTLSCEQNLNHDAMYWYRQDPGQGLRLIYYSQIVNDFQKGDIAEGYSVSREKKESFPLTVTSAQKNPTAFYLCASRGGAEGTNEKLFFGSGTQLSVL.

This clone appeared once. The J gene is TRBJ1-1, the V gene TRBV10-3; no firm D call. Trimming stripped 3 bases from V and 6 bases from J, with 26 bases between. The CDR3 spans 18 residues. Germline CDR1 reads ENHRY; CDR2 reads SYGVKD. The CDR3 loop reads CAISDPIRGSTVISEAFF. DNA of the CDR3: TGTGCCATCAGTGACCCCATCCGAGGTTCTACGGTGATCTCTGAAGCTTTCTTT.

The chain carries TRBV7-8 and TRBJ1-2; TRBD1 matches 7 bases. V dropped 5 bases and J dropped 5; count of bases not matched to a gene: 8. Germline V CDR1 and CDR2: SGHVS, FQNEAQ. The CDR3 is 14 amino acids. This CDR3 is CASSQEGGQYGYTF. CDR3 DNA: TGTGCCAGCAGCCAAGAGGGGGGACAGTATGGCTACACCTTC. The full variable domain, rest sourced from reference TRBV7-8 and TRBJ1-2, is GAGVSQSPRYKVAKRGQDVALRCDPISGHVSLFWYQQALGQGPEFLTYFQNEAQLDKSGLPSDRFFAERPEGSVSTLKIQRTQQEDSAVYLCASSQEGGQYGYTFGSGTRLTVV.

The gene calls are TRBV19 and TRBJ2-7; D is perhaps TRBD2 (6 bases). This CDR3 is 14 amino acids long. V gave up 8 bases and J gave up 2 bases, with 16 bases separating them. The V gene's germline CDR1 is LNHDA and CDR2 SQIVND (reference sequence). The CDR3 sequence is CASEPTGRAYEQYF. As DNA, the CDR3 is TGTGCCAGTGAACCCACCGGGAGAGCCTACGAGCAGTACTTC.

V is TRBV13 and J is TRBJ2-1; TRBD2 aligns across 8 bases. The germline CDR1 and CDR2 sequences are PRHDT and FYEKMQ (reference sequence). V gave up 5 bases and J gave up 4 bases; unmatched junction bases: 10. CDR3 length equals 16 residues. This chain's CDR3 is CASSETGAGVYNEQFF. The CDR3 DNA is TGTGCCAGCAGCGAGACCGGAGCGGGAGTGTACAATGAGCAGTTCTTC.

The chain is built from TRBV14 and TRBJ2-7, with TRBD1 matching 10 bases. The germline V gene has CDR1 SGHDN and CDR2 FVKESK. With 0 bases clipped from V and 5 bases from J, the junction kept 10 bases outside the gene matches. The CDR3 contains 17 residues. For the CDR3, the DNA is TGTGCCAGCAGCCAAGATCGTCCGGGACAGGGGTTCGACGAGCAGTACTTC. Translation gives CASSQDRPGQGFDEQYF.

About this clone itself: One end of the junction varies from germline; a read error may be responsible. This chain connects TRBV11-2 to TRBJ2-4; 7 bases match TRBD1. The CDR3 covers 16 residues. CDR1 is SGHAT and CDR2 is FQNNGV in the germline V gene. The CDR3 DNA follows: TGTGCCAGCAGTTTAGACAGGGCGAGAGCCAAAAACATTCAGTACTTC. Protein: CASSLDRARAKNIQYF.

CDR3 nucleotide sequence: TGTGCCAGCAGCCACTACCGAGGGGGCGCATATTGGCAGCCCCAGCATTTT. Protein: CASSHYRGGAYWQPQHF. This chain connects TRBV7-2 to TRBJ1-5; 7 bases match TRBD1. This CDR3 spans 17 amino acids. V shed 5 bases and J 7 bases; nucleotides not matched to a gene: 17. Germline CDR1 SGHTA, CDR2 FQGNSA.

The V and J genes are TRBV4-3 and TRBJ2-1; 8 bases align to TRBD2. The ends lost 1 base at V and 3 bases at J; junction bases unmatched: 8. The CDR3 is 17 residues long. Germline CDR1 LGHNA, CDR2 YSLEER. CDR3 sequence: CASSQGVGGGYYNEQFF. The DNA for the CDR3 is TGCGCCAGCAGCCAAGGGGTAGGCGGGGGGTACTACAATGAGCAGTTCTTC.